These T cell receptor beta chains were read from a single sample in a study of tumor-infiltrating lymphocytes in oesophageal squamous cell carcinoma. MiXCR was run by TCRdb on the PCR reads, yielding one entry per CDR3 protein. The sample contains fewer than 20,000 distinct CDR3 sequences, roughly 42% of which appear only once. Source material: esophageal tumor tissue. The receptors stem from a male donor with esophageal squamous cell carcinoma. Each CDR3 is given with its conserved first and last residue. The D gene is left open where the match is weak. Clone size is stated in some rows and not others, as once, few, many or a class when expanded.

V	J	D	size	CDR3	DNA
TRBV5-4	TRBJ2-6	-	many	CASSLTSSGANVLTF	TGTGCCAGCAGCCTGACTAGCTCTGGGGCCAACGTCCTGACTTTC
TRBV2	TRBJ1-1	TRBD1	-	CASSEQGAGAEAFF	TGTGCCAGCAGTGAGCAGGGGGCGGGGGCTGAAGCTTTCTTT
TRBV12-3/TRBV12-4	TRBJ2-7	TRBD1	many	CASSRGQGAVYEQYF	TGTGCCAGCAGTAGGGGACAGGGGGCGGTCTACGAGCAGTACTTC
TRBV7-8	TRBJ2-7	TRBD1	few	CASSLDRQAEQYF	TGTGCCAGCAGCTTGGACAGGCAGGCTGAGCAGTACTTT
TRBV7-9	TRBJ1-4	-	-	CASSLGRQVATNEKLFF	TGTGCCAGCAGCTTAGGCCGACAGGTCGCAACTAATGAAAAACTGTTTTTT
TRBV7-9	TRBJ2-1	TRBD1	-	CASSVQGFNSPLHF	TGTGCCAGCAGCGTACAGGGGTTTAATTCACCCCTCCACTTC
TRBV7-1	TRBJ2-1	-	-	CASSSPPGDGDNNEQFF	TGTGCCAGCAGCTCACCTCCAGGGGATGGGGATAACAATGAGCAGTTCTTC
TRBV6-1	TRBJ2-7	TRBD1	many	CASRSIRDRGIQQYF	TGTGCCAGCAGATCGATCCGGGACAGGGGGATTCAGCAGTACTTC
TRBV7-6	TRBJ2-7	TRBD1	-	CASSRRGTQGEQYF	TGTGCCAGCAGCCGCAGGGGGACCCAGGGCGAGCAGTACTTC
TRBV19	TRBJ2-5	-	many	CASSEWTQGVEQYF	TGTGCCAGTAGTGAATGGACGCAGGGTGTGGAGCAGTACTTC
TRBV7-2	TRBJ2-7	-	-	CASSLVGNNSPLHF	TGTGCCAGCAGCTTAGTCGGAAATAATTCACCCCTCCACTTC
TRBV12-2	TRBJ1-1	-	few	CASRLVVQGRNMNTEAFF	TGTGCAAGTCGCTTAGTGGTACAGGGGCGAAACATGAACACTGAAGCTTTCTTT
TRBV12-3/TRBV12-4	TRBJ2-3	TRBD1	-	CASSLGGTANSPLHF	TGTGCCAGCAGTTTAGGGGGGACAGCAAATTCACCCCTCCACTTC
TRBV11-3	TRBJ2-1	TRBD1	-	CATNRDSVVNEQFF	TGTGCCACTAACCGGGACAGCGTGGTCAATGAGCAGTTCTTC
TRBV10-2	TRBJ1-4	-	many	CASSDSQTNEKLFF	TGCGCCAGCAGTGATTCTCAAACTAATGAAAAACTGTTTTTT
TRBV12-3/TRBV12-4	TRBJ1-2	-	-	CASSPLGDLGYTF	TGTGCCAGCAGTCCCTTGGGGGACTTGGGCTACACCTTC
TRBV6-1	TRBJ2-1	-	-	CASSERSTDNYKQFF	TGTGCCAGCAGTGAAAGGAGCACAGATAACTACAAGCAGTTCTTC
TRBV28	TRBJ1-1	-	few	CASTPRENTEAFF	TGTGCCAGCACCCCCAGGGAGAACACTGAAGCTTTCTTT
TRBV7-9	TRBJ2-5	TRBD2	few	CASSPHSGVETQYF	TGTGCCAGCAGCCCTCATAGCGGGGTGGAGACCCAGTACTTC
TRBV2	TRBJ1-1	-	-	CASRDRRETEAFF	TGTGCCAGCAGAGACAGGAGGGAGACTGAAGCTTTCTTT
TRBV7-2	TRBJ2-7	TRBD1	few	CASSLVGTGSYEQYF	TGTGCCAGCAGCTTAGTAGGGACAGGTTCCTACGAGCAGTACTTC
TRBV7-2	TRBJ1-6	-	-	CASSFYVDDSPLHF	TGTGCCAGCAGCTTTTATGTGGACGATTCACCCCTCCACTTT
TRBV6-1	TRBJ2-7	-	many	CASSTDRSVEQYF	TGTGCCAGCTCAACCGACCGCTCTGTGGAGCAGTACTTC
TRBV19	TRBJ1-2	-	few	CASNRGYGYTF	TGTGCCAGTAACCGGGGCTATGGCTACACCTTC
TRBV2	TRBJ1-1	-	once	CASRRQGGTEAFF	TGTGCCAGCAGGCGTCAGGGTGGAACTGAAGCTTTCTTT
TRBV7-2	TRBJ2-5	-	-	CASSLAGPREDEQYF	TGTGCCAGCAGCTTAGCCGGACCCAGGGAAGATGAGCAGTACTTC
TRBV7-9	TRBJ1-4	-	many	CASSLGGPNEKLFF	TGTGCCAGCAGCTTAGGGGGCCCTAATGAAAAACTGTTTTTT
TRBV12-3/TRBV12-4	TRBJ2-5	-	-	CASSYRATQETQYF	TGTGCCAGCAGTTATAGGGCGACGCAAGAGACCCAGTACTTC
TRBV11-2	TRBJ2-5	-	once	CASSFSMSPAQETQYF	TGTGCCAGCAGCTTCTCCATGTCTCCGGCACAAGAGACCCAGTACTTC
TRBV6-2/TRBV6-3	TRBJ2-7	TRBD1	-	CASSYVAGGSYEQYF	TGTGCCAGCAGTTACGTGGCAGGGGGCTCCTACGAGCAGTACTTC
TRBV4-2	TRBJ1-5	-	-	CASSQGQNSNQPQHF	TGTGCCAGCAGCCAAGGACAGAATAGCAATCAGCCCCAGCATTTT
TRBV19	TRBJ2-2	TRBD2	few	CASSSGGAASGELFF	TGTGCCAGTAGTAGCGGGGGGGCGGCGTCCGGGGAGCTGTTTTTT
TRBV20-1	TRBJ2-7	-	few	CSAPTPRTATYEQYF	TGCAGTGCCCCGACGCCCCGGACGGCGACCTACGAGCAGTACTTC
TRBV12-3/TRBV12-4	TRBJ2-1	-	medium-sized	CASSWASVYNEQFF	TGTGCCAGCAGTTGGGCTAGCGTGTACAATGAGCAGTTCTTC
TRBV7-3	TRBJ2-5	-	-	CASSRGKSETQYF	TGTGCCAGCAGTAGAGGGAAATCGGAGACCCAGTACTTC
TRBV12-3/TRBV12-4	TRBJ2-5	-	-	CASSFGDKQETQYF	TGTGCCAGCAGTTTCGGGGATAAACAAGAGACCCAGTACTTC
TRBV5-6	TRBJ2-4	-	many	CASSVEGNIQYF	TGTGCCAGCAGCGTGGAAGGGAACATTCAGTACTTC
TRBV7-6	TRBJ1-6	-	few	CASSFGQGPLHF	TGTGCCAGCAGCTTCGGACAAGGACCCCTCCACTTT
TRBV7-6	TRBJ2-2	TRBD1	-	CASSPQGADTGELFF	TGTGCTAGCAGCCCACAGGGGGCGGACACCGGGGAGCTGTTTTTT
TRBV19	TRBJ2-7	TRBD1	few	CASSRRSQGAGYEQYF	TGTGCCAGTAGTAGAAGATCCCAGGGGGCTGGATACGAGCAGTACTTC
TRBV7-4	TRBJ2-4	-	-	CASSRYSNEQYF	TGTGCCAGCAGTCGTTATAGCAATGAGCAGTACTTC
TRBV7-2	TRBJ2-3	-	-	CASSLRREFEQYF	TGTGCCAGCAGCTTACGGAGGGAATTCGAGCAGTATTTT
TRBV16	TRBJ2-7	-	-	CASSQSGGLGVIEQYF	TGTGCCAGCAGCCAATCAGGTGGATTGGGGGTTATTGAGCAGTACTTC
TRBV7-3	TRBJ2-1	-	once	CASSLTADYNEQFF	TGTGCCAGCAGCTTAACTGCAGACTACAATGAGCAGTTCTTC
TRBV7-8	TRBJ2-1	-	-	CASSLGTLGNSPLHF	TGTGCCAGCAGCTTGGGGACCCTGGGCAATTCACCCCTCCACTTC
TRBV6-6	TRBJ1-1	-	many	CASSYRGTNTEAFF	TGTGCCAGCAGTTACAGGGGGACGAACACTGAAGCTTTCTTT
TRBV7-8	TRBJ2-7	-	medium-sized	CASSFDRNSYEQYF	TGTGCCAGCAGCTTCGACAGGAACTCCTACGAGCAGTACTTC
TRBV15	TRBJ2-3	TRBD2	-	CATSRSGLGPDTQYF	TGTGCCACCAGCAGATCGGGACTAGGGCCAGATACGCAGTATTTT
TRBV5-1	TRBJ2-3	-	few	CASSFQSSTDTQYF	TGCGCCAGCAGCTTTCAGTCTAGCACAGATACGCAGTATTTT
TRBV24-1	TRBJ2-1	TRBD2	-	CATSAGTSQNEQFF	TGTGCCACCAGTGCCGGGACTAGCCAAAATGAGCAGTTCTTC
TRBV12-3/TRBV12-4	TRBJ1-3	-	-	CASSQSSGNTIYF	TGTGCCAGCAGTCAGTCATCTGGAAACACCATATATTTT
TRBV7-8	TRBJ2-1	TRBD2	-	CASSFEGLLDTYNEQFF	TGTGCCAGCAGCTTCGAGGGACTACTCGATACCTACAATGAGCAGTTCTTC
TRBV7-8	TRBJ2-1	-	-	CASSYLEGWVGEQFF	TGTGCCAGCAGCTATTTGGAGGGATGGGTCGGGGAGCAGTTCTTC
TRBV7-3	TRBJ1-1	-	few	CASSQDLSGEAFF	TGTGCCAGCAGCCAAGACCTCTCTGGTGAAGCTTTCTTT